This entry is about one T cell receptor beta chain. Other nucleotide sequences in the sample specify the same CDR3. TCRdb's table, derived via immunoSEQ multiplex PCR, lists solely in-frame clones and lacks some. This sample has fewer than 3 million clones, with around 90% found just once. The germline V gene encodes CDR1 MDHEN and CDR2 SYDVKM. The CDR3 consists of 12 residues. V shed 4 bases and J shed 3 bases, with 6 bases lying between them. This entry comes from a study of shared clonotypes between healthy human individuals. Study context: Samples came from a couple of female and a few male donors aged 18 to 49.

The genes are TRBV28 and TRBJ1-1, with D unresolved. The receptor was isolated from a man younger than 30 in good health. Some clones in this sample may be carry-over from other donors' samples. The sequenced sample was naive CD4+ T cells from PBMCs. As for subset: CD45RA+ positively selected. The CDR3 DNA reads TGTGCCAGCAGTTCGGCGGACACTGAAGCTTTCTTT. It specifies CASSSADTEAFF.